What follows are 2 T cell receptor beta chains derived from one specimen sequenced in a study of blood T cells in healthy people across ages. Sample-barcoded 5' priming and a J-beta primer mix drove a second PCR of roughly 7 to 11 cycles. TCRdb re-called the 5' RACE reads through MiXCR, storing one row per CDR3 protein. The repertoire holds about 930,000 distinct CDR3 sequences, with almost 30% as singletons. The data also belong to a second study, concerning T cells of mothers and their children.

Specimen: blood. Every receptor here comes from a woman in her thirties or forties in good health.

The chain has TRBV27 and TRBJ1-2, with 7 bases lining up with TRBD1. With 6 bases clipped from V and 5 bases from J, the junction kept 12 bases outside the gene matches. The CDR3 has 15 amino acids. The germline V gene has CDR1 MNHEY and CDR2 SMNVEV (reference sequence). CDR3 nucleotide sequence: TGTGCCAGCAGCCTTCGCAGGGACAGCCATTATGGCTACACCTTC. Amino acid sequence: CASSLRRDSHYGYTF.

This rearrangement joins TRBV7-3 to TRBJ2-2; 9 bases map to TRBD1. V dropped 5 bases and J dropped 4; count of bases not matched to a gene: 11. This CDR3 has 17 residues. Germline V CDR1 and CDR2: SGHTA, FQGTGA. The CDR3 reads CASSQNGGQGTTGELFF. For the CDR3, the DNA is TGTGCCAGCAGCCAGAATGGAGGACAGGGGACCACCGGGGAGCTGTTTTTT.